Listed below are T cell receptor beta chains from one sample, sequenced in a study of blood T cell repertoires in COVID-19. The protocol was immunoSEQ multiplex PCR, while the TCRdb copy is restricted to in-frame clones and leaves out a portion. There are roughly 500,000 clones in the sample; about 91% occur only once, and 0.8% to 0.9% lies in the top ten. Sequencing input: peripheral blood. The receptor source for this set is a man between 18 and 29 years old with COVID-19, enrolled during active disease. CDR3s include the opening cysteine and the closing phenylalanine or tryptophan. D genes are given only for firm matches. Size is omitted from some rows. Given values are once, few, many or a class for expanded clones.

>TRBJ2-5|TRBV2|NA|TRBD1
TGTGCCAGCAGTGCCGAAAATAGACCGGGACAGCCGACCCAGTACTTC
CASSAENRPGQPTQYF
>TRBJ2-7|TRBV6-2/TRBV6-3|NA|NA
TGTGCCAGCAGCTCCACAGGGTTGGGCTACGAGCAGTACTTC
CASSSTGLGYEQYF
>TRBJ2-3|TRBV19|NA|TRBD1
TGTGCCAGTAGTATAGGGACAGGGGCAGATACGCAGTATTTT
CASSIGTGADTQYF
>TRBJ1-2|TRBV7-9|NA|NA
TGTGCCAGCAGCTTAGATGAGGACTCCTCTCACTGGGACTACACCTTC
CASSLDEDSSHWDYTF
>TRBJ1-3|TRBV9|NA|TRBD1
TGTGCCAGCAGCATCACAGGGGGCTCAACTGGAAACACCATATATTTT
CASSITGGSTGNTIYF
>TRBJ2-1|TRBV7-9|NA|NA
TGTGCCAGCAGCCCCCCTCTGGGGGGATACAATGAGCAGTTCTTC
CASSPPLGGYNEQFF
>TRBJ2-1|TRBV24-1|NA|TRBD2
TGTGCCACCAGTGCCAAACTAGCGAATGAGCAGTTCTTC
CATSAKLANEQFF
>TRBJ2-5|TRBV3-1/TRBV3-2|NA|TRBD1
TGTGCCAGCAGGAGAGACAGGGGTGTGGAGACCCAGTACTTC
CASRRDRGVETQYF
>TRBJ2-3|TRBV6-1|NA|NA
TGTGCCAGCAGTGAGCCGCCCCTAGGGGTGGCAGATACGCAGTATTTT
CASSEPPLGVADTQYF
>TRBJ1-2|TRBV5-6|NA|NA
TGTGCCAGCAGTCCCCTGCTACGCGACACAGGCTATGGCTACACCTTC
CASSPLLRDTGYGYTF
>TRBJ1-2|TRBV24-1|NA|TRBD1
TGTGCCACCAGTGATTTGGGACAGGGGTATGGCTACACCTTT
CATSDLGQGYGYTF
>TRBJ2-7|TRBV12-3/TRBV12-4|once|NA
TGTGCCAGCAGTCCTCAGGGGAACGAGCAGTACTTC
CASSPQGNEQYF
>TRBJ1-5|TRBV21-1|NA|NA
TGTGCCAGCAGCAAAGAGGATGGGCAGGGGTCAAATCAGCCCCAGCATTTT
CASSKEDGQGSNQPQHF
>TRBJ2-1|TRBV7-6|once|TRBD2
TGTGCCAGCAGCCGACTAGCGGGAGGGCCGGATGAGCAGTTCTTC
CASSRLAGGPDEQFF
>TRBJ2-7|TRBV12-3/TRBV12-4|NA|NA
TGTGCCAGCAGTTTAAACTTTATATACGAGCAGTACTTC
CASSLNFIYEQYF
>TRBJ2-7|TRBV18|NA|NA
TGTGCCAGCTCACCACGGAAGTCTACAGGACCCTACGAGCAGTACTTC
CASSPRKSTGPYEQYF
>TRBJ2-5|TRBV18|NA|TRBD2
TGTGCCAGCTCACCACCCTTTCCTAGCGGACAAGAGACCCAGTACTTC
CASSPPFPSGQETQYF
>TRBJ2-7|TRBV27|NA|TRBD1
TGTGCCAGCAGCACGGACCGAACGGGACAGGGCTACGAGCAGTACTTC
CASSTDRTGQGYEQYF
>TRBJ1-2|TRBV6-5|NA|NA
TGTGCCAGCAGTTACTTGACAAGACAGCTTAACTATGGCTACACCTTC
CASSYLTRQLNYGYTF
>TRBJ1-5|TRBV27|few|NA
TGTGCCAGCAGTTTATCGGGGCGCTACAATCAGCCCCAGCATTTT
CASSLSGRYNQPQHF
>TRBJ2-1|TRBV3-1/TRBV3-2|once|NA
TGTGCCAGCAGCCAAGAGGGGGGGGCGCTAGAGCAGTTCTTC
CASSQEGGALEQFF
>TRBJ2-2|TRBV5-4|NA|NA
TGTGCCAGCAGCTCTTCCGGATGGAGGGGGCGCACCGGGGAGCTGTTTTTT
CASSSSGWRGRTGELFF